The 27 T cell receptor beta chains reported below all come from one sample, sequenced in a study of technical replicates of blood from a handful of donors. Some clones are missing from TCRdb's copy, which holds only in-frame ones; the method was immunoSEQ multiplex PCR. Among 65,000 to 85,000 clones listed, approximately 94% were seen once. The source material was T cells isolated from PBMCs. Every receptor here comes from a human donor in good health.

The chain combines TRBV27 with TRBJ2-7; 9 bases fit TRBD2. Losses at the gene ends were 6 bases for V and 3 bases for J; bases not matched to a gene: 9. Germline V gene sequence: CDR1 MNHEY, CDR2 SMNVEV (reference sequence). The CDR3 contains 15 residues. The CDR3 nucleotides read TGTGCCAGCAGCCGTAGCGGGAGTATCCTCTACGAGCAGTACTTC. Amino acid sequence: CASSRSGSILYEQYF.

This clone was found a few times. The chain has TRBV6-4 and TRBJ2-1, with 10 positions matching TRBD2. This CDR3 is built from 15 residues. The germline gives CDR1 MRHNA, CDR2 SNTAGT. The V segment lost 3 bases and the J segment 4 bases; nucleotides outside the gene matches: 3. CDR3: CASSETSGSYNEQFF. DNA for the CDR3: TGTGCCAGCAGTGAGACTAGCGGGTCATACAATGAGCAGTTCTTC.

The gene calls are TRBV4-2 and TRBJ2-1; TRBD2 aligns across 8 bases. The CDR3 extends over 17 amino acids. Looked up from germline, CDR1 is LGHNA and CDR2 is YNFKEQ. Trimming cost V 0 bases and J 3 bases; bases outside gene matches: 7. CDR3 nucleotides: TGTGCCAGCAGCCAAGAGCGGAGGCGGGAGGTCTACAATGAGCAGTTCTTC. Translating it yields CASSQERRREVYNEQFF.

This chain joins TRBV5-4 and TRBJ1-1; TRBD1 aligns across 7 bases. Germline V CDR1 and CDR2: SGHNT, YYREEE (reference sequence). This CDR3 spans 16 amino acids. The trim removed 1 base at V and 0 bases at J, leaving 6 bases unmatched. The DNA of the CDR3 is TGTGCCAGCAGCTTGTGGGGACAGCCGTTGAACACTGAAGCTTTCTTT. This sequence encodes CASSLWGQPLNTEAFF.

The chain couples TRBV6-1 to TRBJ2-5; D is perhaps TRBD1 (5 bases). CDR3 length: 14 residues. Looked up from germline, CDR1 is MNHNS and CDR2 is SASEGT. The V end was cut by 6 bases, the J end by 5 bases, with 16 bases between. The CDR3 DNA is TGTGCCAGCAGCCCACCAAGGGGCTGGGAGACCCAGTACTTC. Translation gives CASSPPRGWETQYF.

The chain couples TRBV4-1 to TRBJ2-3; 12 nucleotides line up with TRBD2. Trimming at V came to 4 bases and at J to 2 bases, leaving 4 bases not matched to a gene. This CDR3 spans 16 amino acids. CDR1 MGHRA and CDR2 YSYEKL come from the germline V gene. The DNA of the CDR3 is TGCGCCAGCAGCCCCGGACTAGCGGGACCCACAGATACGCAGTATTTT. Its translation is CASSPGLAGPTDTQYF.

A few counts support this clone. The chain is built from TRBV4-2 and TRBJ1-1; a weak D match, TRBD1 (5 bases). Germline V gene lookup returns CDR1 LGHNA and CDR2 YNFKEQ. Trimming shortened V by 4 bases and J by 6 bases, and 12 bases separated the two germline ends. This CDR3 spans 13 amino acids. CDR3 DNA: TGTGCCAGCAGCCCAGCTACGGGGGCTGAAGCTTTCTTT. It specifies CASSPATGAEAFF.

This chain joins TRBV7-8 and TRBJ1-5; 12 bases map to TRBD1. Per germline, CDR1 SGHVS and CDR2 FQNEAQ. This CDR3 has 17 amino acids. Losses at the gene ends were 4 bases for V and 7 bases for J; bases not matched to a gene: 11. The CDR3 protein is CASSSTRTGTGGQPQHF. For the CDR3, the DNA is TGTGCCAGCAGCTCGACCCGCACCGGGACAGGGGGCCAGCCCCAGCATTTT.

The chain carries TRBV28 and TRBJ2-1, with D possibly TRBD2 on 5 matching bases. This CDR3 is 12 amino acids long. The ends were cut back, 6 bases at V and 7 bases at J, with 10 bases in the middle. The V gene's germline CDR1 is MDHEN and CDR2 SYDVKM. The CDR3 sequence is CASRGEGNEQFF. The DNA for the CDR3 is TGTGCCAGCAGGGGAGAGGGAAATGAGCAGTTCTTC.

The chain recombines TRBV21-1 with TRBJ2-7; the DNA was not used to check the table's D call, TRBD2. TRBV21-1 represents a pseudogene. The CDR3 runs to 15 residues. The CDR3 sequence: CASSNASGLHYEQYF. The CDR3 DNA follows: TGTGCCAGCAGCAATGCTAGCGGCTTACACTACGAGCAGTACTTC.

Turning to this clone: Compared with germline, one end of the junction differs, possibly owing to a read error. The rearrangement joins TRBV6-5 to TRBJ2-7, with TRBD1 matching 7 bases. Germline lookup yields CDR1 MNHEY and CDR2 SVGAGI. The length of the CDR3 is 14 residues. The CDR3 sequence is CASRRDREVFGLKF. In nucleotides, the CDR3 is TGTGCCAGCAGGAGGGACAGAGAGGTTTTTGGGCTCAAATTC.

The count of this clone is one. V is TRBV7-6 and J is TRBJ2-7; TRBD1 aligns across 9 bases. Germline V gene lookup returns CDR1 SGHVS and CDR2 FNYEAQ. V was pared by 5 bases and J by 5 bases, with 10 bases of the junction left unmatched. The CDR3 loop spans 15 amino acids. CDR3 coding DNA: TGTGCCAGCAGCATCTCCGGGACAGGGTTCCACGAGCAGTACTTC. This sequence encodes CASSISGTGFHEQYF.

The rearrangement links TRBV27 to TRBJ1-5; no definite D call. The CDR3 contains 13 residues. V was cut by 6 bases and J by 0 bases, with 6 bases left in between. Germline V gene sequence: CDR1 MNHEY, CDR2 SMNVEV (reference sequence). CDR3: CASRAGSNQPQHF. The CDR3 bases are TGTGCCAGCAGGGCAGGTAGCAATCAGCCCCAGCATTTT.

V usage is TRBV6-1 and J usage is TRBJ1-5; D not certain. This CDR3 region has 14 residues. V lost 5 bases and J 0 bases, leaving 8 bases between the germline ends. CDR1 is MNHNS, CDR2 SASEGT, per germline. Here the CDR3 reads CASSIQDSNQPQHF. DNA of the CDR3: TGTGCCAGCAGTATTCAGGATAGCAATCAGCCCCAGCATTTT.

This chain uses TRBV2 with TRBJ1-5; 9 bases are shared with TRBD1. The CDR3 totals 15 residues. Germline lookup yields CDR1 SNHLY and CDR2 FYNNEI. Trimming removed 4 bases from V and 7 bases from J; junction bases left unmatched: 8. DNA of the CDR3: TGTGCCAGCAGTGGGGACAGGGAGTATGACCAGCCCCAGCATTTT. This translates into CASSGDREYDQPQHF.

CDR3 loop: CASRPPSDREQYF. The CDR3 DNA reads as TGTGCCAGCAGACCACCCTCGGACAGGGAGCAGTACTTC. This rearrangement joins TRBV27 to TRBJ2-7; 7 nucleotides align to TRBD1. Germline V gene sequence: CDR1 MNHEY, CDR2 SMNVEV (reference sequence). CDR3 length: 13 amino acids. J was trimmed by 7 bases and V by 6 bases; bases with no gene match: 9.

The chain couples TRBV2 to TRBJ2-5, with TRBD1 matching over 9 bases. The CDR3 has 13 amino acids. Germline V gene sequence: CDR1 SNHLY, CDR2 FYNNEI. Trimming at V came to 5 bases and at J to 4 bases, leaving 2 bases not matched to a gene. The CDR3 sequence: CASSWDRAETQYF. Here the CDR3 DNA reads TGTGCCAGCAGTTGGGACAGGGCAGAGACCCAGTACTTC.

The genes are TRBV2 and TRBJ2-3, with a tentative D call TRBD1 (5 bases). The CDR3 has 12 residues. V lost 8 bases and J 6 bases, leaving 12 bases between the germline ends. Per the germline V gene, CDR1 is SNHLY and CDR2 is FYNNEI. The CDR3 is CASGFRADTQYF. CDR3 in DNA: TGTGCCAGCGGGTTCAGGGCCGATACGCAGTATTTT. Based on the CDR3 plus reference TRBV2 and TRBJ2-3, the full variable domain is EPEVTQTPSHQVTQMGQEVILRCVPISNHLYFYWYRQILGQKVEFLVSFYNNEISEKSEIFDDQFSVERPDGSNFTLKIRSTKLEDSAMYFCASGFRADTQYFGPGTRLTVL.

CDR3 DNA: TGTGCCAGCAGCGACCCGGGGGATGAGCAGTTCTTC. Amino acid sequence: CASSDPGDEQFF. V gene TRBV7-6 combines with J gene TRBJ2-1, with D tentatively TRBD2 (6 bases). Trimming stripped 5 bases from V and 8 bases from J, with 10 bases between. The CDR3 loop spans 12 amino acids. The germline CDR1 and CDR2 sequences are SGHVS and FNYEAQ.

The CDR3 sequence is CASRRTSGNSEGTGELFF. CDR3 DNA sequence: TGCGCCAGCAGGAGGACTAGCGGGAATTCTGAAGGCACCGGGGAGCTGTTTTTT. V gene TRBV5-1 combines with J gene TRBJ2-2, with 12 bases lining up with TRBD2. The germline CDR1 and CDR2 sequences are SGHRS and YFSETQ. The CDR3 has 18 residues. Losses at the gene ends were 5 bases for V and 4 bases for J; bases not matched to a gene: 12. The variable domain in full, completed from reference TRBV5-1 and TRBJ2-2, reads KAGVTQTPRYLIKTRGQQVTLSCSPISGHRSVSWYQQTPGQGLQFLFEYFSETQRNKGNFPGRFSGRQFSNSRSEMNVSTLELGDSALYLCASRRTSGNSEGTGELFFGEGSRLTVL.

The rearrangement uses TRBV11-1 and TRBJ2-3; D is undetermined. Trimming removed 2 bases from V and 4 bases from J, with 4 bases in between. The V gene's germline CDR1 is SGHAT and CDR2 FQDESV (reference sequence). The CDR3 is 12 residues long. CDR3 coding DNA: TGTGCCAGCAGCTTACCTCCAGATACGCAGTATTTT. It specifies CASSLPPDTQYF.

The sample holds one count of this clone. The rearrangement uses TRBV15 and TRBJ2-7; a weak D match, TRBD2 (6 bases). Germline CDR1 reads LNHNV; CDR2 reads YYDKDF (reference sequence). The CDR3 extends over 12 amino acids. V gave up 6 bases and J gave up 1 base, with 7 bases separating them. The CDR3 nucleotides are TGTGCCACCAGTGGGACTTCCTACGAGCAGTACTTC. Protein: CATSGTSYEQYF.

The chain joins TRBV7-9 to TRBJ1-2; 9 positions match TRBD1. This CDR3 is 12 amino acids long. With 1 base clipped from V and 14 bases from J, the junction kept 5 bases outside the gene matches. CDR1 is SEHNR and CDR2 is FQNEAQ in the germline V gene (reference sequence). The CDR3 region has the DNA TGTGCCAGCAGCTTAGAGAACAGGGGGCTAACCTTC. This translates into CASSLENRGLTF. Supplemented by reference TRBV7-9 and TRBJ1-2, the full variable domain reads DTGVSQNPRHKITKRGQNVTFRCDPISEHNRLYWYRQTLGQGPEFLTYFQNEAQLEKSRLLSDRFSAERPKGSFSTLEIQRTEQGDSAMYLCASSLENRGLTFGSGTRLTVV.

The J gene is TRBJ2-2, the V gene TRBV10-1; maybe TRBD1 (6 bases). CDR3 length equals 12 residues. Germline V gene lookup returns CDR1 WNHNN and CDR2 SYGVQD (reference sequence). V gave up 6 bases and J gave up 7 bases, with 9 bases separating them. The CDR3 DNA reads TGCGCCAGCAGCCAGGGGTTCGGGGAGCTGTTTTTT. Its protein is CASSQGFGELFF.

V gene TRBV7-2 combines with J gene TRBJ1-2, with D unclear. The V end lost 0 bases, the J end lost 6 bases, and 11 bases lay between the germline ends. CDR1 and CDR2 (germline): SGHTA, FQGNSA. CDR3 size: 14 residues. The CDR3 region has the DNA TGTGCCAGCAGCTTAGCGGTGGCCCTGAATGGCTACACCTTC. Translation gives CASSLAVALNGYTF.

The rearrangement uses TRBV11-2 and TRBJ1-5, with 7 nucleotides matching TRBD1. V gave up 1 base and J gave up 7 bases; unmatched junction bases: 7. The germline gives CDR1 SGHAT, CDR2 FQNNGV. The CDR3 is made up of 15 amino acids. This CDR3 reads CASSLAPTGNQPQHF. CDR3 nucleotides: TGTGCCAGCAGCTTAGCACCGACAGGGAACCAGCCCCAGCATTTT. Combining the CDR3 with reference TRBV11-2 and TRBJ1-5 gives the whole variable domain EAGVAQSPRYKIIEKRQSVAFWCNPISGHATLYWYQQILGQGPKLLIQFQNNGVVDDSQLPKDRFSAERLKGVDSTLKIQPAKLEDSAVYLCASSLAPTGNQPQHFGDGTRLSIL.

V usage is TRBV2 and J usage is TRBJ2-3, with D maybe TRBD2 (6 bases). The V and J ends lost 8 bases and 2 bases respectively, with 14 bases between them. Germline CDR1 is SNHLY and CDR2 is FYNNEI. CDR3 length: 14 amino acids. CDR3 protein: CASVPSVTTDTQYF. CDR3 sequence (DNA): TGTGCCAGCGTTCCTAGCGTAACCACAGATACGCAGTATTTT.